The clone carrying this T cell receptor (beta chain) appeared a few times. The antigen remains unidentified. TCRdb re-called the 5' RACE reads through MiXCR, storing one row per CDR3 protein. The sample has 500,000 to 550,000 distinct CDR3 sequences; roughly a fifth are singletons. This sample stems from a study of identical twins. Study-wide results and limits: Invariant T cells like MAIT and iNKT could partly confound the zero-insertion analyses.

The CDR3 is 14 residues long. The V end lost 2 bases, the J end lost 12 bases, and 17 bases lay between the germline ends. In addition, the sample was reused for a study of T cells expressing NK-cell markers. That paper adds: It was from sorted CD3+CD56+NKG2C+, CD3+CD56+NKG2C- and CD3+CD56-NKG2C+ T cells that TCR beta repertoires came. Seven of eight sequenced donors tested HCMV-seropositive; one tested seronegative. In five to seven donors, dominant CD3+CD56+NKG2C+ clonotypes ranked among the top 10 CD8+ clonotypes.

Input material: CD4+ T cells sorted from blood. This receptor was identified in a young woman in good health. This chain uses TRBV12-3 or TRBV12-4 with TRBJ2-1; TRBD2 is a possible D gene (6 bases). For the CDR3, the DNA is TGTGCCAGCAGTTTATCCGGGACTCCCCGCGGGCAGTTCTTC. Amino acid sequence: CASSLSGTPRGQFF.